This T cell receptor (beta chain) was observed in a study of T-cell reconstitution after alpha-beta-depleted transplantation in children. Study-wide findings and caveats: Newly made T cells mostly supplied T-cell counts and diversity one year after transplant. Where some patients showed high TCRbeta diversity at day 60, it came from recipient T cells and thymic progenitors that had survived. Several hundred expanded graft clones reportedly were the source of alpha-beta T cells about two months after transplant.

Unique molecular identifiers were incorporated during preparation of the TCRbeta library. One entry per CDR3 protein, called by TCRdb with MiXCR from the PCR reads. The top ten hold over 25% of the sample, which has around 440,000 distinct CDR3 sequences, 16% seen once. The CDR3 runs to 12 residues. The ends were cut back, 6 bases at V and 7 bases at J, with 11 bases in the middle. Germline-derived CDR1 and CDR2 are MNHEY and SMNVEV (reference sequence). In its sample, this clonotype was seen a few times. Its target is unknown. V usage is TRBV27 and J usage is TRBJ2-3; D is ambiguous. Sequenced material: PBMCs, mostly from graft donor cells, taken 360 days after TCRalphabeta/CD19-depleted stem cell transplant. The TCR originated in a boy younger than two who had a stem cell transplant for Wiskott-Aldrich syndrome, so the T cells may come from the graft donor. CDR3 protein: CASRSGKNTQYF. CDR3 nucleotide sequence: TGTGCCAGCAGATCGGGTAAAAATACGCAGTATTTT.